One and the same sample provided the 5 T cell receptor beta chains below, sequenced in a study of blood T cells in healthy people across ages. A second 7 to 11 cycle PCR used barcoded and J-beta primers. TCRdb redid the calling of the 5' RACE reads with MiXCR, one entry per CDR3 protein. Among about 670,000 distinct CDR3 sequences listed, approximately 40% were seen once. The sequenced sample was blood. The receptor set was obtained from a man at least 80 years old in good health.

This clonotype was detected only a few times. This sequence joins TRBV4-3 and TRBJ2-1; D not certain. Germline V gene data show CDR1 as LGHNA and CDR2 as YSLEER. V lost 0 bases and J 10 bases, leaving 13 bases between the germline ends. The CDR3 is made up of 14 amino acids. CDR3 DNA sequence: TGCGCCAGCAGCCAAGAAGTGGCCGGCACCGAGCAGTTCTTC. This sequence encodes CASSQEVAGTEQFF.

V and J are TRBV5-1 and TRBJ2-7, with 12 positions matching TRBD2. The CDR3 is 16 amino acids. The germline V gene encodes CDR1 SGHRS and CDR2 YFSETQ. V was clipped by 5 bases and J by 0 bases; unmatched bases: 6. This CDR3 reads CASRRTSGDSSYEQYF. The CDR3 DNA sequence: TGCGCCAGCAGACGGACTAGCGGGGACAGCTCCTACGAGCAGTACTTC.

This clonotype showed up just a few times. The chain employs TRBV20-1 and TRBJ2-5; 10 bases match TRBD2. This CDR3 comprises 19 residues. J gave up 5 bases and V 1 base, and 19 bases lay outside the gene matches. CDR1 is DFQATT, CDR2 SNEGSKA, per germline (reference sequence). The CDR3 coding sequence is TGCAGTGCTAGAGGTGCCTCGGCTATAGCGGGGGGTCGTGAGGAGACCCAGTACTTC. It is translated as CSARGASAIAGGREETQYF.

The V call is TRBV20-1, the J call TRBJ1-1; a possible D gene is TRBD1 (6 bases). Germline lookup yields CDR1 DFQATT and CDR2 SNEGSKA (reference sequence). The V gene lost 0 bases and the J gene lost 1 base, with 15 bases spanning the gap. This CDR3 has 16 residues. In DNA, the CDR3 is TGCAGTGCTAGAGATATCGTAACAGGGAGGAACACTGAAGCTTTCTTT. Translated: CSARDIVTGRNTEAFF.

This clonotype showed up many times. The chain links TRBV29-1 to TRBJ2-3; D uncertain. The CDR3 length is 14 residues. CDR1 SQVTM and CDR2 ANQGSEA come from the germline V gene. V was trimmed by 4 bases and J by 4 bases, leaving 15 bases between them. In DNA, the CDR3 is TGCAGCGTTGTGTACGGGTCACCACCAGATACGCAGTATTTT. Translation: CSVVYGSPPDTQYF.